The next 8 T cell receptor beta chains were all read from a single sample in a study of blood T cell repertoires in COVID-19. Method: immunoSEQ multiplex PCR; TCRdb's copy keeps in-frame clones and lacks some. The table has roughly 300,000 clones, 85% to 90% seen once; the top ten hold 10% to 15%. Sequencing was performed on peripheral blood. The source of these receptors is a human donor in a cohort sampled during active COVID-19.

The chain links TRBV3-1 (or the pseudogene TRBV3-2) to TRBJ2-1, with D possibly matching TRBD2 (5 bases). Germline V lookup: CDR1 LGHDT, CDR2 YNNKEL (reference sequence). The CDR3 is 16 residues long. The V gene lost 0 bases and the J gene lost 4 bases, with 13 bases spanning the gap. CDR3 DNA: TGTGCCAGCAGCCAAGATATGGGAGTGGGGTACAATGAGCAGTTCTTC. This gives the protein CASSQDMGVGYNEQFF.

The CDR3 protein is CASSSRVGGSTGTGELFF. CDR3 DNA sequence: TGTGCCAGCAGTTCCCGGGTTGGCGGGAGCACTGGCACCGGGGAGCTGTTTTTT. V and J are TRBV5-4 and TRBJ2-2; 7 bases fit TRBD2. The CDR3 length is 18 residues. Germline V CDR1 and CDR2: SGHNT, YYREEE (reference sequence). J gave up 4 bases and V 5 bases, and 17 bases lay outside the gene matches.

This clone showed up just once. The DNA for the CDR3 is TGCGCCAGCAGCCAAGAATCACAGCCACGTGCCAACCCCACAGATACGCAGTATTTT. Translation gives CASSQESQPRANPTDTQYF. The chain employs TRBV4-3 and TRBJ2-3; D remains unclear. Germline V gene lookup returns CDR1 LGHNA and CDR2 YSLEER. This CDR3 has 19 residues. The V and J ends lost 0 bases and 2 bases respectively, with 21 bases between them.

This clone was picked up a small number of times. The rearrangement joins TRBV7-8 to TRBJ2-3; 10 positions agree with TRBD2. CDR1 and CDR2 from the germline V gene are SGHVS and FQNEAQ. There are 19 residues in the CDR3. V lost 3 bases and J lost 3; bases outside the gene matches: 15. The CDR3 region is CASSLFSSGSGMWTDTQYF. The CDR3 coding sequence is TGTGCCAGCAGCTTGTTTTCTAGCGGGAGTGGGATGTGGACAGATACGCAGTATTTT. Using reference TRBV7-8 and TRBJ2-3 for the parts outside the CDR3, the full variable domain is GAGVSQSPRYKVAKRGQDVALRCDPISGHVSLFWYQQALGQGPEFLTYFQNEAQLDKSGLPSDRFFAERPEGSVSTLKIQRTQQEDSAVYLCASSLFSSGSGMWTDTQYFGPGTRLTVL.

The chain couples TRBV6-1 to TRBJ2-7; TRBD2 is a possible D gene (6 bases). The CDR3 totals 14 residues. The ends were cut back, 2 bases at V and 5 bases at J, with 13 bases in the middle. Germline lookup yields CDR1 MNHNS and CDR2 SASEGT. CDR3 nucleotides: TGTGCCAGCAGTGAATCGGGGACTCTCGACGAGCAGTACTTC. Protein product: CASSESGTLDEQYF.

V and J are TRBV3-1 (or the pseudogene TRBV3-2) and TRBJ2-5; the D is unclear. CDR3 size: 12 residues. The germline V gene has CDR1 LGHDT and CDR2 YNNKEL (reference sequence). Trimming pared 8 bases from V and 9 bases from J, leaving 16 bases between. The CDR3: CASEEVPYPQYF. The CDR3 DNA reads TGTGCCAGCGAAGAGGTTCCCTATCCCCAGTACTTC.

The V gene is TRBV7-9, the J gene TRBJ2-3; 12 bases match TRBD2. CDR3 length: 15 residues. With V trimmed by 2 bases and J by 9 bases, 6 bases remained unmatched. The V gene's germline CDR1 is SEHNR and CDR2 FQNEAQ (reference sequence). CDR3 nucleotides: TGTGCCAGCAGCTTACCTAGCGGGAGGGGTCAAACGCAGTATTTT. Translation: CASSLPSGRGQTQYF.

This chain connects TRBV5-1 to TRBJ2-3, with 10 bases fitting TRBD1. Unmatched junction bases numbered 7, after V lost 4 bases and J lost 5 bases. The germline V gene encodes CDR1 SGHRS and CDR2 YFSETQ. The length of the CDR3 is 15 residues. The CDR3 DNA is TGCGCCAGCAGCGGGGGACAGGGGTATGGAGATACGCAGTATTTT. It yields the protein CASSGGQGYGDTQYF.